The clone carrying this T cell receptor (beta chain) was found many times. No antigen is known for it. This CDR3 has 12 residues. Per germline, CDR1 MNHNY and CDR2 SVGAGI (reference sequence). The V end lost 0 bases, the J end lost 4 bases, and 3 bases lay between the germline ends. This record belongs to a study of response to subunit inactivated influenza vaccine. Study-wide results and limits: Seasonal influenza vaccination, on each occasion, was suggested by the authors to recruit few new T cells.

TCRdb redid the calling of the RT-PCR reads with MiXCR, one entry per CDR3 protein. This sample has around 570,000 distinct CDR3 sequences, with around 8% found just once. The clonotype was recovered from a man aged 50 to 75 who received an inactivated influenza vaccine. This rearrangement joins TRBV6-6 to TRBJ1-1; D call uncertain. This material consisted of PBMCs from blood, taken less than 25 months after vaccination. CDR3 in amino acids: CASSYSPTEAFF. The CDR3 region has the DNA TGTGCCAGCAGTTACTCCCCCACTGAAGCTTTCTTT.